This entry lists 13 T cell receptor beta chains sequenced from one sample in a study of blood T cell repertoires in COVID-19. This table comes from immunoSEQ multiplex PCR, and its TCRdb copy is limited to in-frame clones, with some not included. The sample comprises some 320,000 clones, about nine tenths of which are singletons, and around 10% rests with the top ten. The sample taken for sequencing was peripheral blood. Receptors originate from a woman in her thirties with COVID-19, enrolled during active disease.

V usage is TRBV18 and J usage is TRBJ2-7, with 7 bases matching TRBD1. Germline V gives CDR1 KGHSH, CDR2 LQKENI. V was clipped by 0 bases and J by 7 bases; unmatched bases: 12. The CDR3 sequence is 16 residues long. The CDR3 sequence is CASSPPWKGAPSEQYF. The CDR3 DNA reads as TGTGCCAGCTCACCACCATGGAAGGGGGCTCCCTCTGAGCAGTACTTC.

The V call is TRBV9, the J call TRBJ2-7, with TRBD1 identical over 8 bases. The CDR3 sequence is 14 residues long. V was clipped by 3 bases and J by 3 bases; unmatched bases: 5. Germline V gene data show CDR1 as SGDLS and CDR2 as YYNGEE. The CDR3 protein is CASSGIDRGYEQYF. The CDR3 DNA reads TGTGCCAGCAGCGGGATTGACAGGGGCTACGAGCAGTACTTC.

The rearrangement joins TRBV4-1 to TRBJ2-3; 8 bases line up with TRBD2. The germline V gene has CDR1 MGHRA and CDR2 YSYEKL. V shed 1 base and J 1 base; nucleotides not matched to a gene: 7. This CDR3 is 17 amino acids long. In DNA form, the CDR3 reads TGCGCCAGCAGCCAAGTGGGCCGGGAGGGGGGCACAGATACGCAGTATTTT. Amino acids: CASSQVGREGGTDTQYF.

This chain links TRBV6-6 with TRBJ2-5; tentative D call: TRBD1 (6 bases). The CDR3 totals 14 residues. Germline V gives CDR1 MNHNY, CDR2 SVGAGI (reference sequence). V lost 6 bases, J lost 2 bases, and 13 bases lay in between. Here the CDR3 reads CASSRHRAQETQYF. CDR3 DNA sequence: TGTGCCAGCAGCCGTCACAGGGCTCAAGAGACCCAGTACTTC.

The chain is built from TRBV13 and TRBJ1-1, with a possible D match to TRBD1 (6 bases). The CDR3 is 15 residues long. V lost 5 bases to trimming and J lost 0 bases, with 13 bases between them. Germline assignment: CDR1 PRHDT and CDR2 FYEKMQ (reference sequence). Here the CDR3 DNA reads TGTGCCAGCAGCGCCCCGACAGGTATGAACACTGAAGCTTTCTTT. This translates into CASSAPTGMNTEAFF.

CDR3 residues: CASSSTSGAWETQYF. The CDR3 bases are TGTGCCAGCTCATCGACTAGCGGGGCTTGGGAGACCCAGTACTTC. This chain connects TRBV18 to TRBJ2-5, with TRBD2 identical over 11 bases. V shed 5 bases, J shed 5 bases, and the junction held 7 bases outside the gene matches. This CDR3 is 15 amino acids long. CDR1 is KGHSH, CDR2 LQKENI, per germline.

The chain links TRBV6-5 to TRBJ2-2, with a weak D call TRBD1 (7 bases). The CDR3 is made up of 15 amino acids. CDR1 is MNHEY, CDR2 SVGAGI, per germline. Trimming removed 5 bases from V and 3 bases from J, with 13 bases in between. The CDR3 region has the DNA TGTGCCAGCAGTCGCGGGACAGACGACACCGGGGAGCTGTTTTTT. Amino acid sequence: CASSRGTDDTGELFF.

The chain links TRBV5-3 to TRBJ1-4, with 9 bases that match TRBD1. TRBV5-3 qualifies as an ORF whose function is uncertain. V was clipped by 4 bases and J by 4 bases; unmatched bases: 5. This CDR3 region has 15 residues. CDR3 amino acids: CARSSGQGNNEKLFF. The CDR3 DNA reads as TGTGCCAGAAGCAGTGGACAGGGGAATAATGAAAAACTGTTTTTT.

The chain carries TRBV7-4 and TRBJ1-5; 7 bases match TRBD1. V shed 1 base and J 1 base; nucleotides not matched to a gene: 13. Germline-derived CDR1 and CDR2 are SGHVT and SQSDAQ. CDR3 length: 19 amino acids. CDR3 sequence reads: CASSLGQGSPDVSNQPQHF. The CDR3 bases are TGTGCCAGCAGCTTAGGACAGGGTTCGCCGGACGTAAGCAATCAGCCCCAGCATTTT.

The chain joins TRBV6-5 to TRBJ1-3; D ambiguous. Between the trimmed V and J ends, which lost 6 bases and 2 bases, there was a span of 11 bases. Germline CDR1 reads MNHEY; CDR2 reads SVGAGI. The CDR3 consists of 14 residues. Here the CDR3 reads CASSFRVTGNTIYF. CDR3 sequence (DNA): TGTGCCAGCAGCTTTCGGGTGACTGGAAACACCATATATTTT.

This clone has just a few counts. The CDR3, as DNA: TGTGCCAGCAGTTATGCTAGAGATGAGCAGTTCTTC. Protein: CASSYARDEQFF. This chain uses TRBV6-5 with TRBJ2-1, with D unresolved. The CDR3 contains 12 residues. Looked up from germline, CDR1 is MNHEY and CDR2 is SVGAGI. With 3 bases removed from V and 8 bases from J, the gap between germline ends came to 8 bases.

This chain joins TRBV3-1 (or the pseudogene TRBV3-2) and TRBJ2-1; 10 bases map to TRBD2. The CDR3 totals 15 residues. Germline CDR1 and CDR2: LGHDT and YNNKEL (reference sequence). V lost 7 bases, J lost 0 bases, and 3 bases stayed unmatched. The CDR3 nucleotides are TGTGCCAGCACCCCTAGCGGGGGCTCCTACAATGAGCAGTTCTTC. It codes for CASTPSGGSYNEQFF.

CDR3 nucleotides: TGTGCCAGCAGCTTGGTTGGCCAACAATCGGGGGGCTACACCTTC. Protein sequence: CASSLVGQQSGGYTF. The chain links TRBV5-4 to TRBJ1-2; no definite D call. V gave up 0 bases and J gave up 8 bases, with 17 bases separating them. There are 15 residues in the CDR3. CDR1 is SGHNT and CDR2 is YYREEE in the germline V gene (reference sequence).